Listed here are 25 T cell receptor beta chains from one sample, sequenced in a study of glioma-infiltrating T cells. TCR alpha and beta CDR3 regions were amplified from RNA using iRepertoire nested multiplex PCR. TCRdb redid the calling of the multiplex PCR reads with MiXCR, one entry per CDR3 protein. The sample gives fewer than 250,000 distinct CDR3 sequences, 32% of which show up once; 20% to 25% is in the top ten. Sequencing was done on a sample of glioma tissue, nonneoplastic brain tissue, or PBMCs (not recorded which). Receptor source: a human donor with low-grade glioma or glioblastoma, undergoing nonglioma brain surgery, or in good health (not recorded which).

This clonotype was detected many times. The V call is TRBV2, the J call TRBJ1-3; tentatively, D is TRBD1 (5 bases). CDR1 and CDR2 from the germline V gene are SNHLY and FYNNEI. This CDR3 contains 15 residues. Trimming pared 2 bases from V and 0 bases from J, leaving 8 bases between. The CDR3 DNA sequence: TGTGCCAGCAGTGAAAGACAGAGCTCTGGAAACACCATATATTTT. As protein: CASSERQSSGNTIYF.

Comments on this clonotype: Being one base from a much bigger clone, this may be a read error. The chain is built from TRBV7-3 and TRBJ1-5, with a possible D match to TRBD1 (6 bases). The V gene's germline CDR1 is SGHTA and CDR2 FQGTGA. The length of the CDR3 is 17 residues. The CDR3 coding sequence is TGTGCCAGCAGCCCCTACCGGACAGAATATAGCAATCAGCCCGAGCATTTT. Its translation: CASSPYRTEYSNQPEHF.

Many counts were recorded for this clonotype. The J gene is TRBJ1-1, the V gene TRBV3-1; 9 bases map to TRBD1. The ends lost 3 bases at V and 6 bases at J; junction bases unmatched: 2. The CDR3 spans 13 residues. The germline gives CDR1 LGHDT, CDR2 YNNKEL (reference sequence). The CDR3 sequence: CASSHRQGAEAFF. The CDR3 DNA reads TGTGCCAGCAGCCACAGACAGGGGGCTGAAGCTTTCTTT.

The rearrangement links TRBV4-3 to TRBJ2-2; the D gene is possibly TRBD1 (5 bases). CDR1 and CDR2 (germline): LGHNA, YSLEER. The CDR3 contains 16 residues. V shed 2 bases and J shed 4 bases, with 14 bases lying between them. CDR3 nucleotides: TGCGCCAGCAGCCAATCCCGCACAGGAGTCACCGGGGAGCTGTTTTTT. It yields the protein CASSQSRTGVTGELFF.

As for this clonotype: One junction end disagrees with the germline gene, perhaps due to a read error. CDR3 sequence: CASSREISTDTKYF. The DNA of the CDR3 is TGTGCCAGCAGTCGGGAGATATCCACAGATACGAAGTATTTT. The chain links TRBV6-2 or TRBV6-3 to TRBJ1-1, with no clear D. This CDR3 has 14 amino acids. The germline V gene encodes CDR1 MNHEY and CDR2 SVGEGT.

The V gene is TRBV27, the J gene TRBJ2-3, with D perhaps matching TRBD1 (6 bases). Germline V gene lookup returns CDR1 MNHEY and CDR2 SMNVEV (reference sequence). The length of the CDR3 is 16 residues. The germline V and J ends were trimmed by 4 bases and 4 bases, with 18 bases remaining between them. CDR3 in amino acids: CASSYSNRGWADTQYF. The CDR3 DNA reads as TGTGCCAGCAGTTACTCGAATAGGGGGTGGGCAGATACGCAGTATTTT.

This clonotype appeared many times. The CDR3 spells CSATRPTSGRYEQYF. For the CDR3, the DNA is TGCAGTGCTACCCGCCCGACTAGCGGGAGGTACGAGCAGTACTTC. The V and J genes are TRBV20-1 and TRBJ2-7; 13 bases match TRBD2. Trimming cost V 4 bases and J 4 bases; bases outside gene matches: 7. The CDR3 covers 15 residues. Germline CDR1 and CDR2: DFQATT and SNEGSKA (reference sequence).

This clonotype was detected only a few times. V and J are TRBV7-2 and TRBJ2-7; TRBD1 agrees at 9 bases. There are 15 residues in the CDR3. CDR1 SGHTA and CDR2 FQGNSA come from the germline V gene. With V trimmed by 2 bases and J by 7 bases, 9 bases remained unmatched. The CDR3 coding sequence is TGTGCCAGCAGCTTAAAGCTACAGGGGGCAAGAGAGCAGTACTTC. It yields the protein CASSLKLQGAREQYF.

In its sample, this clonotype was seen many times. The V gene is TRBV19, the J gene TRBJ1-5, with 8 nucleotides matching TRBD1. This CDR3 spans 16 amino acids. Looked up from germline, CDR1 is LNHDA and CDR2 is SQIVND (reference sequence). With V trimmed by 3 bases and J by 6 bases, 10 bases remained unmatched. The CDR3 DNA is TGTGCCAGTAGTATTGGTCCCGTACAGGGGGGTCAGCCCCAGCATTTT. Its protein is CASSIGPVQGGQPQHF.

On this clonotype itself: Possible read error: a much larger clone is one base away. The V gene is TRBV3-1, the J gene TRBJ2-7; TRBD2 matches at 9 bases. Germline values: CDR1 LGHDT, CDR2 YNNKEL (reference sequence). With V trimmed by 4 bases and J by 5 bases, 9 bases remained unmatched. The CDR3 is 15 amino acids. CDR3 nucleotides: TGTGCCAGCAGCCCCCCCGGTAGCGGGAGTCACGAGCAGTACTTC. It encodes CASSPPGSGSHEQYF.

This chain connects TRBV6-1 to TRBJ2-3, with D unclear. The V end was cut by 9 bases, the J end by 0 bases, with 13 bases between. Germline CDR1 is MNHNS and CDR2 is SASEGT. The CDR3 runs to 14 residues. The chain's CDR3 is CARSPGTSTDTQYF. Written as DNA, the CDR3 is TGTGCCAGAAGTCCTGGAACTAGCACAGATACGCAGTATTTT.

This clonotype was seen many times. The chain carries TRBV20-1 and TRBJ1-2; 11 bases are shared with TRBD1. The CDR3 is 13 amino acids. V lost 6 bases and J lost 7; bases outside the gene matches: 7. Germline-derived CDR1 and CDR2 are DFQATT and SNEGSKA (reference sequence). DNA of the CDR3: TGCAGTGCATGGGACAGGGGGACGGCTGGCTACACCTTC. Protein sequence: CSAWDRGTAGYTF.

This clonotype was counted many times. This rearrangement joins TRBV7-3 to TRBJ2-3; D ambiguous. The CDR3 has 13 amino acids. Trimming took 4 bases from V and 2 from J, leaving 7 bases between them. In germline, CDR1 is SGHTA, CDR2 FQGTGA. CDR3 DNA sequence: TGTGCCAGCAGCTCCCGATACACAGATACGCAGTATTTT. It translates to CASSSRYTDTQYF.

This clonotype was seen at least ten times. The genes are TRBV7-9 and TRBJ1-1, with no clear D. The ends were cut back, 1 base at V and 0 bases at J, with 9 bases in the middle. Germline-derived CDR1 and CDR2 are SEHNR and FQNEAQ (reference sequence). The CDR3 is made up of 15 amino acids. CDR3 loop: CASSLVLGLNTEAFF. CDR3 in DNA: TGTGCCAGCAGCTTAGTTCTGGGCCTGAACACTGAAGCTTTCTTT. Looking up the rest from reference TRBV7-9 and TRBJ1-1 gives the full variable domain: DTGVSQNPRHKITKRGQNVTFRCDPISEHNRLYWYRQTLGQGPEFLTYFQNEAQLEKSRLLSDRFSAERPKGSFSTLEIQRTEQGDSAMYLCASSLVLGLNTEAFFGQGTRLTVV.

Many counts were recorded for this clonotype. The rearrangement joins TRBV12-3 or TRBV12-4 to TRBJ1-1; TRBD1 matches 9 bases. Trimming cost V 5 bases and J 3 bases; bases outside gene matches: 1. The CDR3 has 13 residues. CDR3 amino acids: CASSRTGDTEAFF. CDR3 in DNA: TGTGCCAGCAGTCGGACAGGGGACACTGAAGCTTTCTTT.

This clonotype has ten or more counts. V usage is TRBV27 and J usage is TRBJ1-5; 9 nucleotides line up with TRBD1. The CDR3 spans 15 residues. Germline loops: CDR1 MNHEY, CDR2 SMNVEV (reference sequence). With V trimmed by 6 bases and J by 0 bases, 3 bases remained unmatched. The CDR3 region is CASSPDRGSNQPQHF. CDR3 DNA sequence: TGTGCCAGCAGCCCGGACAGGGGTAGCAATCAGCCCCAGCATTTT.

This clonotype was observed many times. This rearrangement joins TRBV7-9 to TRBJ2-3; D is possibly TRBD2 (5 bases). Per germline, CDR1 SEHNR and CDR2 FQNEAQ (reference sequence). V lost 5 bases and J lost 4, with 16 bases in between. CDR3 length: 15 amino acids. As DNA, the CDR3 is TGTGCCAGCAGCCTACTAGGCGGAGAACCAGATACGCAGTATTTT. Amino acids: CASSLLGGEPDTQYF.

This chain connects TRBV11-2 to TRBJ2-1, with 11 bases matching TRBD1. Germline V gene lookup returns CDR1 SGHAT and CDR2 FQNNGV. This CDR3 contains 18 residues. Trimming removed 0 bases from V and 10 bases from J; junction bases left unmatched: 14. The CDR3 spells CASSLDPRDRGVRNEQFF. The CDR3 DNA sequence: TGTGCCAGCAGCTTAGATCCAAGGGACAGGGGGGTTCGTAACGAGCAGTTCTTC.

This clonotype has only a few counts. The V gene is TRBV19, the J gene TRBJ2-7; D is possibly TRBD1 (6 bases). Between the trimmed V and J ends, which lost 7 bases and 6 bases, there was a span of 19 bases. This CDR3 contains 14 residues. Per germline, CDR1 LNHDA and CDR2 SQIVND (reference sequence). The CDR3 DNA reads as TGTGCCAGTAACCCGACAGGAATCTCGTCCGAGCAGTACTTC. It specifies CASNPTGISSEQYF.

Worth noting for this clonotype: A read error may explain this, as a much larger clone is one base away. V is TRBV19 and J is TRBJ1-1; D call uncertain. CDR1 and CDR2 from the germline V gene are LNHDA and SQIVND (reference sequence). The CDR3 spans 12 residues. The ends were cut back, 1 base at V and 6 bases at J, with 6 bases in the middle. CDR3 nucleotides: TGTGCCAGTAGTATAGTGACCGCTGAAGCTTTCTTT. Amino acids: CASSIVTAEAFF.

This CDR3 is CSVEMVSQGSTDTQYF. Here the CDR3 DNA reads TGCAGCGTTGAGATGGTGAGCCAGGGGAGCACAGATACGCAGTATTTT. The gene calls are TRBV29-1 and TRBJ2-3; TRBD1 might be the D (6 bases). The germline V gene has CDR1 SQVTM and CDR2 ANQGSEA. The CDR3 is made up of 16 amino acids. With 3 bases removed from V and 0 bases from J, the gap between germline ends came to 16 bases.

This clonotype was counted ten times or more. The V and J genes are TRBV2 and TRBJ2-1; 8 bases agree with TRBD1. This CDR3 is built from 15 residues. From germline, CDR1 is SNHLY and CDR2 FYNNEI. The trim removed 4 bases at V and 2 bases at J, leaving 4 bases unmatched. Written as DNA, the CDR3 is TGTGCCAGCAGTGTCGACAGGGGTCCCTACAATGAGCAGTTCTTC. It is translated as CASSVDRGPYNEQFF.

This clonotype came up many times. This sequence joins TRBV25-1 and TRBJ2-1; 16 nucleotides match TRBD2. The CDR3 length is 17 residues. J gave up 4 bases and V 3 bases, and 3 bases lay outside the gene matches. Germline V CDR1 and CDR2: MGHDK, SYGVNS. CDR3 amino acids: CASSDGTSGRAYNEQFF. The CDR3, as DNA: TGTGCCAGCAGTGATGGGACTAGCGGGAGGGCTTACAATGAGCAGTTCTTC.

This clonotype has only a few counts. The chain is built from TRBV14 and TRBJ1-2, with a possible D match to TRBD1 (5 bases). There are 14 residues in the CDR3. Germline V CDR1 and CDR2: SGHDN, FVKESK. Trimming removed 5 bases at V and 3 bases at J, with 13 bases between. The CDR3 DNA is TGTGCCAGCAGCTCAATAACAGGAGACTATGGCTACACCTTC. This translates into CASSSITGDYGYTF.

The count of this clonotype is one. Compared with germline, one end of the junction differs, possibly owing to a read error. The chain couples TRBV7-3 to TRBJ2-1; 10 bases match TRBD2. Germline V gene data show CDR1 as SGHTA and CDR2 as FQGTGA. The length of the CDR3 is 18 residues. CDR3 in DNA: TGCGCCAGCAGCATCTCTAGCGGGAGTTCCGATTCCTACAATGAGCAGTTCTTC. Translation gives CASSISSGSSDSYNEQFF.